This T cell receptor beta chain comes out of a study of shared clonotypes between healthy human individuals. This CDR3 has 15 amino acids. The germline CDR1 and CDR2 sequences are SEHNR and FQNEAQ (reference sequence). The V and J ends lost 5 bases and 8 bases, in that order; junction bases with no gene match: 9. General study results and limits: It was observed that roughly 4.8% of naive CD4 clonotypes were shared across a handful of donors.

Only CD45RO-negative cells positively selected for CCR7 counted as naive CD8 cells, so terminally differentiated effector memory CD45RA+ cells were excluded. Points on this clone: Antigen: not known.

Data came from immunoSEQ multiplex PCR; TCRdb stores just in-frame clones and leaves some out. In the table there are millions of clones, around 93% of which are singletons. The origin of this receptor is a man aged 18-30 years in good health. Some clones in this sample may be carry-over from other donors' samples. Sequencing used naive CD8+ T cells from PBMCs. V is TRBV7-9 and J is TRBJ1-4; 9 positions agree with TRBD1. The CDR3 bases are TGTGCCAGCAGCACAGTGGGACAGGGTAGGGAAAAACTGTTTTTT. Translation gives CASSTVGQGREKLFF.